These 18 T cell receptor beta chains came from one sample sequenced in a study of blood T cells in healthy people across ages. A J-beta primer mix and a sample-barcoded 5' primer were used in a second PCR of roughly 7 to 12 cycles. MiXCR was run by TCRdb on the 5' RACE reads, yielding one entry per CDR3 protein. This table holds fewer than 2,000,000 distinct CDR3 sequences, around 36% found once. Specimen: blood. These TCRs come from a woman aged 25 to 39 in good health.

A few counts support this clonotype. The V call is TRBV4-2, the J call TRBJ1-3; D is perhaps TRBD1 (6 bases). V lost 4 bases and J 0 bases, leaving 25 bases between the germline ends. Germline CDR1 LGHNA, CDR2 YNFKEQ. This CDR3 is built from 20 residues. As DNA, the CDR3 is TGTGCCAGCAGCCCACAACCTATAACCGGGACAAGGAGCTCTGGAAACACCATATATTTT. Translation gives CASSPQPITGTRSSGNTIYF.

The rearrangement uses TRBV3-1 and TRBJ1-1; D unresolved. V gave up 5 bases and J gave up 11 bases, with 18 bases separating them. CDR3 length equals 13 residues. Germline-derived CDR1 and CDR2 are LGHDT and YNNKEL (reference sequence). CDR3 DNA sequence: TGTGCCAGCAGCTCAGAAAACGGCCTTGGGGCTTTCTTT. Translating it yields CASSSENGLGAFF.

The chain recombines TRBV6-1 with TRBJ2-1; the D gene is possibly TRBD2 (6 bases). The CDR3 consists of 14 residues. V was cut by 3 bases and J by 6 bases, with 12 bases left in between. Germline lookup yields CDR1 MNHNS and CDR2 SASEGT. CDR3 region: CASSDGLASNEQFF. The CDR3 DNA reads as TGTGCCAGCAGTGACGGGCTAGCGAGCAATGAGCAGTTCTTC.

The CDR3 region is CASSLGTALFQEWGAQYF. The DNA for the CDR3 is TGTGCCAGCAGCTTGGGGACAGCTCTCTTCCAAGAATGGGGCGCGCAGTATTTT. The gene calls are TRBV5-5 and TRBJ2-3; maybe TRBD1 (6 bases). Germline assignment: CDR1 SGHKS and CDR2 YYEKEE (reference sequence). The V end lost 0 bases, the J end lost 10 bases, and 27 bases lay between the germline ends. CDR3 length equals 18 residues.

In its sample, this clonotype was seen once. This rearrangement joins TRBV25-1 to TRBJ1-2; D gene ambiguous. Trimming left V 5 bases short and J 3 bases short, with 7 bases between. The CDR3 is made up of 12 amino acids. From germline, CDR1 is MGHDK and CDR2 SYGVNS. The CDR3 nucleotides are TGTGCCAGCAGTTACCAGGACTATGGCTACACCTTC. It specifies CASSYQDYGYTF.

There are a few counts of this clonotype. The chain carries TRBV10-3 and TRBJ2-5; D ambiguous. The CDR3 is made up of 14 amino acids. Per the germline V gene, CDR1 is ENHRY and CDR2 is SYGVKD. Deletions cut 2 bases from V and 0 bases from J, with 7 bases between. The CDR3 here is CAISEPLYQETQYF. The CDR3 DNA reads as TGTGCCATCAGTGAGCCTTTGTACCAAGAGACCCAGTACTTC.

J is TRBJ1-2 and V is TRBV7-9; D remains unclear. V was trimmed by 11 bases and J by 8 bases, leaving 12 bases between them. CDR3 size: 10 residues. The germline V gene has CDR1 SEHNR and CDR2 FQNEAQ (reference sequence). The CDR3 nucleotides are TGTGCCTTTTTACAAGGGGGCTACACCTTC. This encodes CAFLQGGYTF.

The chain is built from TRBV27 and TRBJ2-1, with TRBD2 identical over 7 bases. The CDR3 loop spans 16 amino acids. V gave up 5 bases and J gave up 1 base; unmatched junction bases: 8. Germline V gene data show CDR1 as MNHEY and CDR2 as SMNVEV (reference sequence). This chain's CDR3 is CASSPDRGGSYNEQFF. The DNA for the CDR3 is TGTGCCAGCAGTCCCGATCGGGGAGGGTCCTACAATGAGCAGTTCTTC.

Worth noting for this clonotype: This may be a read error: a much more frequent sequence differs by one nucleotide. The V and J genes are TRBV5-1 and TRBJ2-5, with TRBD1 identical over 7 bases. The J call is doubtful: the DNA matches TRBJ2-7 better. The CDR3 loop spans 14 amino acids. In germline, CDR1 is SGHRS, CDR2 YFSETQ. The CDR3 here is CTSSTGQATYEQYF. Here the CDR3 DNA reads TGCACCAGCAGCACCGGACAGGCTACCTACGAGCAGTACTTC.

This clonotype occurred once. The rearrangement uses TRBV10-1 and TRBJ1-4; 12 bases are a match to TRBD1. The V gene's germline CDR1 is WNHNN and CDR2 SYGVQD (reference sequence). This CDR3 is 17 amino acids long. Germline trimming cut 9 bases from V and 8 bases from J; bases unmatched to any gene: 16. The CDR3 loop reads CARYRWGQGANSEKLFF. CDR3 nucleotide sequence: TGCGCCAGATACCGGTGGGGACAGGGGGCGAATTCCGAAAAACTGTTTTTT.

The J gene is TRBJ2-1, the V gene TRBV14, with TRBD1 as a possible D gene (5 bases). The J call could be wrong; TRBJ2-7 is a better fit for the DNA end. This CDR3 is built from 16 residues. Germline V gives CDR1 SGHDN, CDR2 FVKESK. CDR3: CASSQGLSFSYNEQYF. The CDR3 DNA reads TGTGCCAGCAGCCAGGGGCTAAGCTTCTCCTACAATGAGCAGTACTTC.

In its sample, this clonotype was seen a few times. The chain joins TRBV27 to TRBJ1-5, with unresolved D. The CDR3 consists of 15 residues. The V and J ends lost 2 bases and 1 base respectively, with 9 bases between them. Germline V gene data show CDR1 as MNHEY and CDR2 as SMNVEV (reference sequence). For the CDR3, the DNA is TGTGCCAGCAGTTTAAGAGGAGGGAGCAATCAGCCCCAGCATTTT. Translated, it gives CASSLRGGSNQPQHF.

The chain links TRBV4-1 to TRBJ2-3; 11 positions agree with TRBD2. Germline V gene sequence: CDR1 MGHRA, CDR2 YSYEKL. CDR3 length: 16 amino acids. Trimming removed 1 base from V and 3 bases from J; junction bases left unmatched: 3. The CDR3 nucleotides read TGCGCCAGCAGCCAAGCCCCTAGCGGGGGGACAGATACGCAGTATTTT. Translated: CASSQAPSGGTDTQYF.

For this clonotype: One end of the junction varies from germline; a read error may be responsible. The chain uses TRBV12-3 or TRBV12-4 and TRBJ2-3, with D perhaps TRBD2 (5 bases). CDR3 length: 15 residues. The DNA of the CDR3 is TGTGCCAGCAGTCCAAACGGGATTGGCACAGATGCGCAGTATTTT. It is translated as CASSPNGIGTDAQYF.

This chain links TRBV12-3 or TRBV12-4 with TRBJ1-2; D is undetermined. V lost 3 bases to trimming and J lost 6 bases, with 20 bases between them. The CDR3 length is 16 residues. In nucleotides, the CDR3 is TGTGCCAGCAGTTTGGTAGTTAAGGTATCCATGGATGGCTACACCTTC. As protein: CASSLVVKVSMDGYTF.

The chain is built from TRBV2 and TRBJ2-3; the D is unclear. The V end lost 2 bases, the J end lost 6 bases, and 6 bases lay between the germline ends. The CDR3 has 12 residues. CDR1 and CDR2 from the germline V gene are SNHLY and FYNNEI. In DNA, the CDR3 is TGTGCCAGCAGTGAATACAACGATACGCAGTATTTT. Residues: CASSEYNDTQYF.

This clonotype has more than one count but fewer than ten. V gene TRBV20-1 combines with J gene TRBJ1-5; D gene ambiguous. CDR3 length: 15 amino acids. Germline loops: CDR1 DFQATT, CDR2 SNEGSKA (reference sequence). The V and J ends lost 5 bases and 1 base respectively, with 15 bases between them. For the CDR3, the DNA is TGCAGTGCTCTGGTTCCGGGTGACAGCAATCAGCCCCAGCATTTT. Protein: CSALVPGDSNQPQHF.

The chain links TRBV5-1 to TRBJ2-1, with 10 bases matching TRBD2. Trimming cost V 4 bases and J 4 bases; bases outside gene matches: 20. This CDR3 spans 20 amino acids. Germline assignment: CDR1 SGHRS and CDR2 YFSETQ. The CDR3 loop reads CASSVPQAGGPLATYNEQFF. CDR3 DNA: TGCGCCAGCAGCGTCCCCCAAGCGGGAGGGCCTCTCGCGACATACAATGAGCAGTTCTTC.